This T cell receptor (beta chain) was recorded in a study of blood T cells in healthy people across ages. Each sample used at least 6.5 million PBMCs. V was clipped by 3 bases and J by 5 bases, with 14 bases between them. Germline V gives CDR1 SGHNT, CDR2 YENEEA. The CDR3 runs 15 residues. Sample-barcoded 5' priming and a J-beta primer mix drove a second PCR of roughly 6 to 12 cycles. TCRdb re-analysed the 5' RACE reads in MiXCR, keeping a single row per CDR3 protein. Altogether more than 900,000 distinct CDR3 sequences are present, under 35% being singletons, with the ten largest covering around 9.6%. This sample also belongs to another study, concerning T cells of mothers and their children. As reported in that work: The cDNA synthesis received all extracted RNA, at approximately 1.5 ug per 15 ul.

V gene TRBV11-3 combines with J gene TRBJ2-1, with D perhaps matching TRBD1 or TRBD2 (6 bases each). Sequencing was carried out using blood. This clonotype originated in a woman aged 40 to 50 in good health. The DNA for the CDR3 is TGTGCCAGCAGCTTTAGCGGACAGACAAACAATGAGCAGTTCTTC. Its translation: CASSFSGQTNNEQFF. The full variable domain, in which reference TRBV11-3 and TRBJ2-1 provide the parts outside the CDR3, is EAGVVQSPRYKIIEKKQPVAFWCNPISGHNTLYWYLQNLGQGPELLIRYENEEAVDDSQLPKDRFSAERLKGVDSTLKIQPAELGDSAVYLCASSFSGQTNNEQFFGPGTRLTVL.